Presented here are 19 T cell receptor beta chains from one specimen sequenced in a study of cytomegalovirus exposure and HLA in healthy donors. PCR used 60 Vbeta primers and 13 Jbeta primers. Repertoires were generated with immunoSEQ multiplex PCR, while TCRdb's copy carries only in-frame clones and drops some. The sample has 150,000 to 200,000 clones; about 76% are singletons. Sequencing was done on a sample of PBMCs. The receptors were sampled from a female donor in good health and CMV-seronegative.

This clone was detected only a few times. V is TRBV18 and J is TRBJ2-7; TRBD1 matches 11 bases. CDR1 and CDR2 (germline): KGHSH, LQKENI. Trimming took 9 bases from V and 5 from J; bases not matched to a gene: 3. The CDR3 loop spans 12 amino acids. As DNA, the CDR3 is TGTGCCAGTTGGGACAGGGGGGACGAGCAGTACTTC. Translated, it gives CASWDRGDEQYF.

The V call is TRBV25-1, the J call TRBJ1-1, with D hard to call. Trimming shortened V by 2 bases and J by 3 bases, and 10 bases separated the two germline ends. Looked up from germline, CDR1 is MGHDK and CDR2 is SYGVNS. The CDR3 is 14 residues long. Here the CDR3 DNA reads TGTGCCAGCAGTGAAGCCGGTAGTTACACTGAAGCTTTCTTT. This sequence encodes CASSEAGSYTEAFF.

This chain uses TRBV29-1 with TRBJ2-1, with D tentatively TRBD1 (6 bases). CDR1 SQVTM and CDR2 ANQGSEA come from the germline V gene. The CDR3 runs to 16 residues. V lost 7 bases and J 5 bases, leaving 24 bases between the germline ends. The CDR3 sequence is CSAYPTGHTPDNEQFF. CDR3 sequence (DNA): TGCAGCGCCTATCCTACAGGGCATACACCGGACAATGAGCAGTTCTTC.

The V and J genes are TRBV7-2 and TRBJ2-2; 11 positions match TRBD1. The CDR3 loop spans 16 amino acids. V lost 5 bases and J lost 3; bases outside the gene matches: 5. Germline lookup yields CDR1 SGHTA and CDR2 FQGNSA. CDR3 DNA sequence: TGTGCCAGCAGCCTGGGACAGGGGGAGGACACCGGGGAGCTGTTTTTT. It translates to CASSLGQGEDTGELFF. Full variable domain (remainder filled in from reference TRBV7-2 and TRBJ2-2): GAGVSQSPSNKVTEKGKDVELRCDPISGHTALYWYRQSLGQGLEFLIYFQGNSAPDKSGLPSDRFSAERTGGSVSTLTIQRTQQEDSAVYLCASSLGQGEDTGELFFGEGSRLTVL.

The chain employs TRBV9 and TRBJ1-1; D is ambiguous. There are 16 residues in the CDR3. With 0 bases removed from V and 5 bases from J, the gap between germline ends came to 17 bases. Germline V gene lookup returns CDR1 SGDLS and CDR2 YYNGEE. CDR3 residues: CASSVARVPRGTEAFF. CDR3 in DNA: TGTGCCAGCAGCGTAGCGAGAGTACCTCGGGGTACTGAAGCTTTCTTT.

The J gene is TRBJ2-2, the V gene TRBV5-4, with D maybe TRBD2 (5 bases). The CDR3 has 16 amino acids. The germline V and J ends were trimmed by 5 bases and 0 bases, with 14 bases remaining between them. Looked up from germline, CDR1 is SGHNT and CDR2 is YYREEE (reference sequence). For the CDR3, the DNA is TGTGCCAGCAGTTGGGGAGTGTACTCGAACACCGGGGAGCTGTTTTTT. This gives the protein CASSWGVYSNTGELFF.

The chain couples TRBV7-9 to TRBJ1-6; 10 bases are shared with TRBD1. Germline V gene data show CDR1 as SEHNR and CDR2 as FQNEAQ (reference sequence). The CDR3 contains 15 residues. V was clipped by 6 bases and J by 7 bases; unmatched bases: 6. The CDR3 is CASSWTGGRNSPLHF. CDR3 coding DNA: TGTGCCAGCAGTTGGACAGGGGGGCGAAATTCACCCCTCCACTTT.

This chain uses TRBV5-4 with TRBJ2-1; D uncertain. CDR1 and CDR2 (germline): SGHNT, YYREEE (reference sequence). The CDR3 runs 16 residues. Trimming cost V 0 bases and J 0 bases, with 10 bases left between them. The CDR3 region is CASSLGSQSSYNEQFF. The CDR3 region has the DNA TGTGCCAGCAGCTTGGGTAGCCAAAGCTCCTACAATGAGCAGTTCTTC.

V and J are TRBV2 and TRBJ1-2, with D uncertain. The germline V gene has CDR1 SNHLY and CDR2 FYNNEI. This CDR3 comprises 13 residues. V dropped 10 bases and J dropped 5 bases, with 17 bases sitting between them. CDR3 sequence reads: CATSRWVAYGYTF. As DNA, the CDR3 is TGTGCCACTTCTAGATGGGTAGCTTATGGCTACACCTTC.

The chain links TRBV19 to TRBJ2-4; D call uncertain. The CDR3 spans 16 residues. V was clipped by 0 bases and J by 3 bases, with 12 bases between them. Germline assignment: CDR1 LNHDA and CDR2 SQIVND (reference sequence). As DNA, the CDR3 is TGTGCCAGTAGTATAGAGGGTAGCTCGGTCAAAAACATTCAGTACTTC. Protein product: CASSIEGSSVKNIQYF.

The CDR3 loop reads CASSAGTGEETQYF. CDR3 sequence (DNA): TGTGCCAGCAGCGCGGGGACAGGGGAAGAGACCCAGTACTTC. The chain recombines TRBV9 with TRBJ2-5, with 10 bases matching TRBD1. Germline assignment: CDR1 SGDLS and CDR2 YYNGEE. The CDR3 has 14 amino acids. The V segment lost 3 bases and the J segment 3 bases; nucleotides outside the gene matches: 2.

The CDR3 protein is CASSHDPGHPTGELFF. CDR3 DNA: TGTGCCAGCAGCCATGATCCGGGACATCCCACCGGGGAGCTGTTTTTT. The chain carries TRBV9 and TRBJ2-2; the D gene is possibly TRBD1 (6 bases). V lost 4 bases, J lost 4 bases, and 17 bases lay in between. The CDR3 spans 16 residues. The germline gives CDR1 SGDLS, CDR2 YYNGEE.

The CDR3 coding sequence is TGTGCCAGCAGTGAAGATCACAGATATCAGCCCCAGCATTTT. Translation gives CASSEDHRYQPQHF. The J gene is TRBJ1-5, the V gene TRBV2; no reliable D call. The V end lost 1 base, the J end lost 5 bases, and 9 bases lay between the germline ends. Germline values: CDR1 SNHLY, CDR2 FYNNEI. This CDR3 has 14 amino acids. Supplemented by reference TRBV2 and TRBJ1-5, the full variable domain reads EPEVTQTPSHQVTQMGQEVILRCVPISNHLYFYWYRQILGQKVEFLVSFYNNEISEKSEIFDDQFSVERPDGSNFTLKIRSTKLEDSAMYFCASSEDHRYQPQHFGDGTRLSIL.

The V call is TRBV15, the J call TRBJ2-7; weak D call: TRBD1 (7 bases). Germline V lookup: CDR1 LNHNV, CDR2 YYDKDF (reference sequence). The CDR3 consists of 17 residues. The V gene lost 0 bases and the J gene lost 2 bases, with 17 bases spanning the gap. The CDR3 sequence is CATSREKAGQQTYEQYF. The CDR3 DNA reads TGTGCCACCAGCAGAGAAAAGGCGGGACAGCAGACCTACGAGCAGTACTTC.

The chain recombines TRBV15 with TRBJ2-3; D is unclear. Trimming stripped 0 bases from V and 2 bases from J, with 9 bases between. CDR3 length: 15 amino acids. CDR1 is LNHNV and CDR2 is YYDKDF in the germline V gene (reference sequence). CDR3 residues: CATSRDRSHTDTQYF. In DNA, the CDR3 is TGTGCCACCAGCAGAGATCGGTCCCACACAGATACGCAGTATTTT.

The genes are TRBV4-1 and TRBJ1-5; perhaps TRBD1 as D (5 bases). Per germline, CDR1 MGHRA and CDR2 YSYEKL. The V and J ends lost 8 bases and 8 bases respectively, with 22 bases between them. The CDR3 has 15 amino acids. The chain's CDR3 is CASSTTQGGLEPQHF. In DNA, the CDR3 is TGCGCCAGCTCAACCACCCAGGGAGGGTTAGAGCCCCAGCATTTT.

This clone came up once. This chain links TRBV7-3 with TRBJ2-1, with 14 bases aligning to TRBD2. V was pared by 5 bases and J by 10 bases, with 10 bases of the junction left unmatched. From germline, CDR1 is SGHTA and CDR2 FQGTGA. This CDR3 is 16 amino acids long. CDR3 amino acids: CASSLWGLAGVGEQFF. CDR3 in DNA: TGTGCCAGCAGCCTCTGGGGACTAGCGGGAGTAGGGGAGCAGTTCTTC.

The chain is built from TRBV5-5 and TRBJ1-2; D perhaps matches TRBD1 (5 bases). V shed 4 bases and J shed 4 bases, with 14 bases lying between them. This CDR3 is 14 amino acids long. The V gene's germline CDR1 is SGHKS and CDR2 YYEKEE (reference sequence). Here the CDR3 reads CASSRGGTSYGYTF. The CDR3 bases are TGTGCCAGCAGCCGCGGGGGGACGTCCTATGGCTACACCTTC.

About this clone itself: Other DNA sequences in the same sample also yield this CDR3. The rearrangement joins TRBV20-1 to TRBJ1-2, with D maybe TRBD1 (5 bases). This CDR3 is built from 11 residues. CDR1 and CDR2 (germline): DFQATT, SNEGSKA (reference sequence). V dropped 3 bases and J dropped 8 bases, with 10 bases sitting between them. The CDR3 DNA follows: TGCAGTGCTAGTCGGGGGGAGGGCTACACCTTC. Its protein is CSASRGEGYTF.